The text below deals with one T cell receptor (beta chain). Its cognate antigen has yet to be identified. Qualities for individual bases were not recorded, and no much larger clone is one base off. Each collaborating institution followed its own protocols to collect whole blood in K2EDTA tubes. For TCRbeta analysis, collaborators shipped samples in one of three forms: frozen whole blood, isolated PBMCs, or DNA extracted from either of those sample types. After removal of 2 bases from V and 5 bases from J, the junction retains 5 bases not matched to a gene. Taken from the germline V gene (reference sequence), the CDR1 and CDR2 loops are LGHDT and YNNKEL. The CDR3 spans 16 residues, from the cysteine through the phenylalanine. Here the CDR3 DNA is all that survives: 48 bases in frame from base 1. TCRbeta CDR3 regions were amplified from genomic DNA by means of the immunoSEQ Assay, a bias-controlled multiplex PCR. The paper's data handling went like this. Nucleated cell counts per sample were estimated from amplification of reference gene primers within the assay. To quantify the absolute abundance of each unique TCRbeta CDR3 rearrangement, sequence reads were collapsed and filtered. Productive Simpson clonality was computed per sample as the square root of Simpson's diversity index over productive rearrangements. TCRdb retrieved this table from immuneACCESS and kept in-frame rearrangements only. Not all clones are present; in checked studies, unresolved V genes account for under half, and no reason is known for the remainder. V and J calls and clone size follow that table, whereas D and trimming were derived from the DNA. The sample includes about 180,000 clones, with around 87% observed a single time. The ten largest clones take up approximately 2.7% of the sample.

This entry belongs to a study of blood T cell repertoires in COVID-19 (dated by TCRdb to the early 2020s). Regarding the complete study: Collaborator samples came from the United States, Italy and Spain and covered acute and convalescent phases of COVID-19. The dataset comprised deeply sampled blood TCRbeta repertoires from subjects exposed to, actively infected with, or recovered from COVID-19. A de-identified subject ID, COVID-19 status, age in years and sex were almost always included in the sample metadata. The repertoires were made available in a free public database intended to serve as a resource for research on the immune response to SARS-CoV-2. Where available, HLA class I and class II types were obtained from metadata supplied by the sample provider rather than from assay-based typing. The samples were drawn from the first 160 participants of the ongoing ImmuneRACE study and from 1,254 subjects provided by 6 global collaborators. The material from the prospective study consisted of cDNA or gDNA derived from T cells, B-cell-depleted T cells, or PBMCs. The paper's findings and limits, for the study overall: Clinical and demographic metadata were provided uncurated, with the amount varying by source and participant.

This sequence originates from a man between 40 and 49 years old with active or convalescent COVID-19. Sequenced sample: peripheral blood. The sequence joins TRBV3-1 (or the pseudogene TRBV3-2) to TRBJ2-5, and TRBD2 matches 13 of the central bases. The bases read TGTGCCAGCAGCCAACCTAAGACTAGCGGGGGGGAGACCCAGTACTTC. Its protein product is CASSQPKTSGGETQYF.